Listed below are T cell receptor beta chains from one sample, sequenced in a study of blood T cell repertoires in COVID-19. Profiling relied on immunoSEQ multiplex PCR, and the TCRdb table lists in-frame clones only, not all of them. The sample contains 70,000 or so clones, roughly 89% of which appear only once. Sequences were obtained from peripheral blood. The receptors here all came from a human donor in a cohort sampled during active COVID-19. Both conserved end residues are trimmed from each CDR3. Clone size is shown for a subset of rows, as once, few, many or a class of expanded clone.

V gene,J gene,clone size,CDR3 protein
TRBV5-1,TRBJ2-4,-,ASSLESLAKNIQY
TRBV6-6,TRBJ1-1,-,ASSSSGVTEAF
TRBV19,TRBJ1-1,once,ASSTPFRGAEEAF
TRBV5-1,TRBJ1-1,-,ASSLGGLLNTEAF
TRBV2,TRBJ2-3,-,ASSGRLAQY
TRBV5-4,TRBJ2-7,-,ASSLDGGTYEQY
TRBV29-1,TRBJ1-1,-,SVERDILTEAF
TRBV7-3,TRBJ1-2,-,ASSLDGGDYGYT
TRBV7-3,TRBJ1-1,-,ASSLMGTGNTEAF
TRBV9,TRBJ1-5,-,ASSVGQGAGQPQH
TRBV29-1,TRBJ2-2,-,SVLAGRAGELF
TRBV3-1/TRBV3-2,TRBJ1-2,few,ASSPFGNGYGYT
TRBV9,TRBJ1-2,-,ASNPRGDSNYGYT
TRBV7-9,TRBJ2-3,-,ASSVPDTQY
TRBV27,TRBJ1-1,-,ASSLGRGRTEAF
TRBV11-2,TRBJ2-1,-,ASSLIRGQGGGEQF
TRBV9,TRBJ2-3,-,ASSVGGLAEDTQY
TRBV6-4,TRBJ1-1,once,ASRLTGGNTEAF
TRBV11-2,TRBJ1-2,-,ASSLGNPGQKYGYT
TRBV27,TRBJ1-1,-,ASSLGGNTEAF
TRBV5-4,TRBJ1-2,once,ASSLAGSRGYT
TRBV2,TRBJ1-2,-,ASSPQGPNYGYT
TRBV29-1,TRBJ1-2,-,SVEDLYGYT
TRBV6-1,TRBJ2-7,-,ASSEGQGDSSYEQY
TRBV6-4,TRBJ2-7,once,ASSEGGGSYEQY
TRBV9,TRBJ1-5,-,ATPRTGLNQPQH
TRBV2,TRBJ1-2,-,ASSDGDRSVQIYGYT
TRBV12-3/TRBV12-4,TRBJ1-6,-,ASSRQGHSPLH
TRBV28,TRBJ1-2,-,ARRGGWGGYGYT
TRBV7-8,TRBJ1-1,-,ASAYPLPEAF
TRBV11-2,TRBJ2-7,-,ASSRSGWGRTTYEQY
TRBV9,TRBJ2-3,-,ASSGASGGVADTQY
TRBV6-6,TRBJ1-2,-,ASSYTLTDRDGYT
TRBV25-1,TRBJ1-2,-,ASSEYRGKGYGYT
TRBV27,TRBJ2-7,-,ASSLASGSYEQY
TRBV27,TRBJ1-1,-,ASSYAKNTEAF
TRBV4-2,TRBJ2-7,-,ASSQGQRPYEQY
TRBV11-2,TRBJ2-7,-,ASSHNRGRGGEQY
TRBV7-6,TRBJ1-2,-,ASSLGGVGINEGYT
TRBV3-1/TRBV3-2,TRBJ1-1,-,ASSRTANTEAF
TRBV6-5,TRBJ2-3,-,ASSYSPSGGRDTQY
TRBV2,TRBJ1-6,few,ASSEGLFYNSPLH
TRBV11-2,TRBJ2-3,-,ASSPYRGPSTDTQY
TRBV28,TRBJ2-3,-,ATTPGQRITDTQY
TRBV30,TRBJ1-1,-,AWTSELAVRAF
TRBV5-5,TRBJ2-7,-,ASSFVGSGYEQY